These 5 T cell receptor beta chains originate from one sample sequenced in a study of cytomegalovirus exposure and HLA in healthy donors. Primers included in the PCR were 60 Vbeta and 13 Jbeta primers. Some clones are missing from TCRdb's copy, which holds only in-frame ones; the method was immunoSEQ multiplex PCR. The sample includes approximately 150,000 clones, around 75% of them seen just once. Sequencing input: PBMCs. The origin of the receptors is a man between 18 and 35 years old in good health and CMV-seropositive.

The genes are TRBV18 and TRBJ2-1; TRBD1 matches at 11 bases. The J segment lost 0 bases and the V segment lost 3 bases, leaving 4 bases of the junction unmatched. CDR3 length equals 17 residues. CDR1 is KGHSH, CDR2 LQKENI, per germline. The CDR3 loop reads CASSPWGTGGSYNEQFF. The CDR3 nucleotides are TGTGCCAGCTCACCTTGGGGGACAGGGGGCTCCTACAATGAGCAGTTCTTC.

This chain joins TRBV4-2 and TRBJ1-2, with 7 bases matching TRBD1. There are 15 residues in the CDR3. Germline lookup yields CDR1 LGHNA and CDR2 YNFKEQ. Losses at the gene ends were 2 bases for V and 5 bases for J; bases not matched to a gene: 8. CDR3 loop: CASSQTLTGRYGYTF. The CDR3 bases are TGTGCCAGCAGCCAAACCCTGACAGGGAGGTATGGCTACACCTTC.

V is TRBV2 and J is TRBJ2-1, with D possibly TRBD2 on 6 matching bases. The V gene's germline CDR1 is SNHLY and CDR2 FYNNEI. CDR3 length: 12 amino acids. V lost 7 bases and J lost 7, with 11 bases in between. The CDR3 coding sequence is TGTGCCAGCACGGGAGAACATAATGAGCAGTTCTTC. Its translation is CASTGEHNEQFF.

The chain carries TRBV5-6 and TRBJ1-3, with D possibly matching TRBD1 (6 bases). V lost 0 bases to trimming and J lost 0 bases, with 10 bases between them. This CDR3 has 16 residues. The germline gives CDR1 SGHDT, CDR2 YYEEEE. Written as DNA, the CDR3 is TGTGCCAGCAGCTTGGGGGCAGGGGCCTCTGGAAACACCATATATTTT. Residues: CASSLGAGASGNTIYF.

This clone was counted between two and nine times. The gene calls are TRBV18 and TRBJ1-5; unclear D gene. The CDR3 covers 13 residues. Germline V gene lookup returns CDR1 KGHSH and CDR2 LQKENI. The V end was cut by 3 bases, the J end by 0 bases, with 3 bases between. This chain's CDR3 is CASSPNSNQPQHF. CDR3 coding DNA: TGTGCCAGCTCACCTAATAGCAATCAGCCCCAGCATTTT.